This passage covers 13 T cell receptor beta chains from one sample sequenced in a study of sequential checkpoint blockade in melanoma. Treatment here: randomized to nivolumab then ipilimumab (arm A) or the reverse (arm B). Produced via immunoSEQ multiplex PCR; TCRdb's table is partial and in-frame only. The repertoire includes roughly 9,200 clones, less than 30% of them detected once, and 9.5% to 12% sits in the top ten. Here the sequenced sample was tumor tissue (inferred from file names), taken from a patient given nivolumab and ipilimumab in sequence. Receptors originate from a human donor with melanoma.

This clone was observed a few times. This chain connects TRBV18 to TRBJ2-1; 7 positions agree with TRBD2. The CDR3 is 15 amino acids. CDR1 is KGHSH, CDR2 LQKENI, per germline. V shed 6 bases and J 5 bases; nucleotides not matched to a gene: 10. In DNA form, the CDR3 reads TGTGCCAGCTCCTTACAGAGCGGGGCCCACAATGAGCAGTTCTTC. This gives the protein CASSLQSGAHNEQFF. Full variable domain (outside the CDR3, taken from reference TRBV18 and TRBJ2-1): NAGVMQNPRHLVRRRGQEARLRCSPMKGHSHVYWYRQLPEEGLKFMVYLQKENIIDESGMPKERFSAEFPKEGPSILRIQQVVRGDSAAYFCASSLQSGAHNEQFFGPGTRLTVL.

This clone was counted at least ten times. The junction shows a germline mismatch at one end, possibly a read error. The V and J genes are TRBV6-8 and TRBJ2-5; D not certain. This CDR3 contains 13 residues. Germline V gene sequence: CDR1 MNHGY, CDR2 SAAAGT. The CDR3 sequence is CAISKTGQETQYF. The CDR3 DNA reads TGTGCCATCAGTAAGACGGGCCAAGAGACCCAGTACTTC.

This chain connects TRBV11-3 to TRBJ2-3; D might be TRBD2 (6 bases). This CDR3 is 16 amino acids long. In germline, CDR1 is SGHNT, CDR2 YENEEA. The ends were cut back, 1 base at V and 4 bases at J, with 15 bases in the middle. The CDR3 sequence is CASSLGTGDGADTQYF. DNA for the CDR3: TGTGCCAGCAGCTTAGGGACGGGGGATGGCGCAGATACGCAGTATTTT.

In nucleotides, the CDR3 is TGTGCCAGCAGTCGGGACAGGGGTGGTGAAAAACTGTTTTTT. This gives the protein CASSRDRGGEKLFF. The V gene is TRBV6-8, the J gene TRBJ1-4; 10 nucleotides match TRBD1. This CDR3 region has 14 residues. The germline V gene encodes CDR1 MNHGY and CDR2 SAAAGT. The V and J ends lost 5 bases and 7 bases, in that order; junction bases with no gene match: 4.

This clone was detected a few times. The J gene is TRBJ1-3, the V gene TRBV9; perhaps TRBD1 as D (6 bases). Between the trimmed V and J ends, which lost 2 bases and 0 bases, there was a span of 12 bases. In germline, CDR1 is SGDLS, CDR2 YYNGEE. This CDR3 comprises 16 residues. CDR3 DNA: TGTGCCAGCAGCGTCGGGGGGCGAAGCTCTGGAAACACCATATATTTT. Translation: CASSVGGRSSGNTIYF.

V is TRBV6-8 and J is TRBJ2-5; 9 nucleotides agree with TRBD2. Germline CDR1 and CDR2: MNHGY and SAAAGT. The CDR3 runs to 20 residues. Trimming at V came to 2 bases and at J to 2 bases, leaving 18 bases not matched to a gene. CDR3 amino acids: CASSYTIGTSWVGDQETQYF. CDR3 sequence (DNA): TGTGCCAGCAGTTACACTATCGGGACTAGCTGGGTGGGGGATCAAGAGACCCAGTACTTC.

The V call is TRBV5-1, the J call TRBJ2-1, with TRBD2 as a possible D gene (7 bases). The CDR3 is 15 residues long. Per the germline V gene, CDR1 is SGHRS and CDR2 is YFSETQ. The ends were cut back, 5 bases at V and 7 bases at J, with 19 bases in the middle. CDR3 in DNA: TGCGCCAGCAGGCAACAGGGAACCGGGGGGAATGAGCAGTTCTTC. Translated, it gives CASRQQGTGGNEQFF.

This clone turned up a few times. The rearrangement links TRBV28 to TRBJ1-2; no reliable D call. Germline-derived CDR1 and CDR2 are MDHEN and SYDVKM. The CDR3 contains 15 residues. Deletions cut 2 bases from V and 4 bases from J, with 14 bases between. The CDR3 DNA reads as TGTGCCAGCAGTTTAAGTGGAGGGAGGGCCTATGGCTACACCTTC. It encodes CASSLSGGRAYGYTF.

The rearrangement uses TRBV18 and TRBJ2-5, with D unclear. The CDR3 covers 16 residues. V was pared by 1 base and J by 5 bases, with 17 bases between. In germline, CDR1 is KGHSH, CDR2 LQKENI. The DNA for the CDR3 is TGTGCCAGCTCACCACGCTCTGTACAGAGCACGGAGACCCAGTACTTC. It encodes CASSPRSVQSTETQYF.

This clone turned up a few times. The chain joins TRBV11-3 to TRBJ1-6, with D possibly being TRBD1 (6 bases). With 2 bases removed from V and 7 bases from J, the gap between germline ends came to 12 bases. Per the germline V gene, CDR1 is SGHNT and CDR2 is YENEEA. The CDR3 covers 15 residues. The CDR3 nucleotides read TGTGCCAGCAGCTTATTACAGGGAGGGAATTCACCCCTCCACTTT. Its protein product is CASSLLQGGNSPLHF. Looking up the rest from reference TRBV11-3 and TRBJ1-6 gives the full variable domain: EAGVVQSPRYKIIEKKQPVAFWCNPISGHNTLYWYLQNLGQGPELLIRYENEEAVDDSQLPKDRFSAERLKGVDSTLKIQPAELGDSAVYLCASSLLQGGNSPLHFGNGTRLTVT.

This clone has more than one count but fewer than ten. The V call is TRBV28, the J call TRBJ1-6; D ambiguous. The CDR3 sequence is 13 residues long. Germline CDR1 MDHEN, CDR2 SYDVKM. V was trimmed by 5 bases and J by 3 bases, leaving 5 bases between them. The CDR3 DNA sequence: TGTGCCAGCAGTCGCGACTATAATTCACCCCTCCACTTT. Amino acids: CASSRDYNSPLHF.

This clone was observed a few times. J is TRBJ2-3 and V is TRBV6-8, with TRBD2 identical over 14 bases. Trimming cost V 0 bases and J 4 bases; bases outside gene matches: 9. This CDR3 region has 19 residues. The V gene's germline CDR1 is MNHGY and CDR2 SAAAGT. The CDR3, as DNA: TGTGCCAGCAGTTACTCGAGACTAGCGGGGGGGTCGGAGGCAGATACGCAGTATTTT. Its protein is CASSYSRLAGGSEADTQYF.

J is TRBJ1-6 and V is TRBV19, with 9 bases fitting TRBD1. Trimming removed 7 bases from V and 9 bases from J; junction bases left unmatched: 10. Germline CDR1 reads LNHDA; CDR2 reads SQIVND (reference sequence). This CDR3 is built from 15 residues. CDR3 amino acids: CASTAQTGGFSPLHF. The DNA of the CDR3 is TGTGCCAGTACGGCCCAGACAGGGGGTTTTTCACCCCTCCACTTT.